Sequencing of this T cell receptor beta chain was carried out in a study of human T cells and chemical hapten exposure. This clonotype was picked up a small number of times. Each CDR3 protein is one row after TCRdb ran MiXCR on the RACE reads. The data show approximately 100,000 distinct CDR3 sequences, with approximately 10% seen just once and under 4.5% held by the top ten. CDR1 and CDR2 (germline): SGHTA, FQGNSA. This CDR3 has 15 amino acids. Trimming took off 2 bases at V and 2 bases at J, with 13 bases between the two ends. Time point here: patch test 1, 2 weeks after DPC sensitization. Treatment indicated: therapeutic diphenylcyclopropenone sensitization with weekly scalp DPC. Donors were 18 to 70-year-old alopecia patients suitable for DPC.

This clonotype originated in a woman between 35 and 50 years old with alopecia areata. Some clones in this sample may be carry-over from other donors' samples. The genes are TRBV7-2 and TRBJ2-7, with D perhaps TRBD2 (5 bases). The starting material was whole blood, obtained in connection with sensitization to the hapten diphenylcyclopropenone (DPC). CDR3 coding DNA: TGTGCCAGCAGCTTACTGAAGGGAGAGACCTACGAGCAGTACTTC. Translated, it gives CASSLLKGETYEQYF.